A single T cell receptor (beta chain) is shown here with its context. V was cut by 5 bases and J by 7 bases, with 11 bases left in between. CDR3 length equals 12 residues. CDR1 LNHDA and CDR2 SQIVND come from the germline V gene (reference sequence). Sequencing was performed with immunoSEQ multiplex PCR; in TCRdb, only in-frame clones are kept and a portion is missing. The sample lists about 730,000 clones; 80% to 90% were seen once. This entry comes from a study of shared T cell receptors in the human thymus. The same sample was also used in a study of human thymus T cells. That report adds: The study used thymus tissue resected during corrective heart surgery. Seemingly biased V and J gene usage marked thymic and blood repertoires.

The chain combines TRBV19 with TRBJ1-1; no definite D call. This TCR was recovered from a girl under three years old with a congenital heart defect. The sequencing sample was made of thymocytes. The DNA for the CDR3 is TGTGCCAGTAGTTCGGGAACCCGTGAAGCTTTCTTT. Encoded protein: CASSSGTREAFF.